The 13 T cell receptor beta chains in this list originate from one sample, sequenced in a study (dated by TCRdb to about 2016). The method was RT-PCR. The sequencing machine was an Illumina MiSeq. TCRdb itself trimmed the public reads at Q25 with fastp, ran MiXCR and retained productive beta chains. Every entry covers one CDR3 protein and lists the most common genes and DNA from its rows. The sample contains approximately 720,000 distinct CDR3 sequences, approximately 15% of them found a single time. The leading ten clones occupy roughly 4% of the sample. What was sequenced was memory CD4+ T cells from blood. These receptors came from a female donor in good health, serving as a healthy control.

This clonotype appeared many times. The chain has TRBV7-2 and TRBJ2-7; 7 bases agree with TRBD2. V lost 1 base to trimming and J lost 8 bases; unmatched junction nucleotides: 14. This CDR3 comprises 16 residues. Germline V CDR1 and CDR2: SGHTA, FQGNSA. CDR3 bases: TGTGCCAGCAGCTTAGGCCGGCCGGGACTACCCCATCAGCAGTACTTC. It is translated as CASSLGRPGLPHQQYF. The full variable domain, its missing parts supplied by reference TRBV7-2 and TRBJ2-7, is GAGVSQSPSNKVTEKGKDVELRCDPISGHTALYWYRQSLGQGLEFLIYFQGNSAPDKSGLPSDRFSAERTGGSVSTLTIQRTQQEDSAVYLCASSLGRPGLPHQQYFGPGTRLTVT.

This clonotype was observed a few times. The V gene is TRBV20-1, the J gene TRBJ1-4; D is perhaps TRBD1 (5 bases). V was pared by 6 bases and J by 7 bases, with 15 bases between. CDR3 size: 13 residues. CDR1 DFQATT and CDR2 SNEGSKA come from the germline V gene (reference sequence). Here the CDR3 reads CSAGDQGSEKLFF. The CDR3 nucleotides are TGCAGTGCGGGGGACCAAGGAAGTGAAAAACTGTTTTTT.

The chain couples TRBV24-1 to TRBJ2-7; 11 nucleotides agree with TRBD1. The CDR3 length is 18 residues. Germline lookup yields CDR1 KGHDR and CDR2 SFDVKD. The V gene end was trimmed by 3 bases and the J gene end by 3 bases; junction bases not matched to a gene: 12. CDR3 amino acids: CATSDPGTGGKGGYEQYF. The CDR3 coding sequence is TGTGCCACCAGTGATCCGGGGACAGGGGGGAAAGGAGGCTACGAGCAGTACTTC.

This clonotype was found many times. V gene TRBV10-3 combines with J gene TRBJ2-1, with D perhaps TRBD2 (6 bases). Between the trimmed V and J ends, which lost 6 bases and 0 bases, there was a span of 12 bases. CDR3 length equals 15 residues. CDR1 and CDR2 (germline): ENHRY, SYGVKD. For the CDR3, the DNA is TGTGCCATCAGCCGGGACTTTAGCTCCTACAATGAGCAGTTCTTC. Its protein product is CAISRDFSSYNEQFF.

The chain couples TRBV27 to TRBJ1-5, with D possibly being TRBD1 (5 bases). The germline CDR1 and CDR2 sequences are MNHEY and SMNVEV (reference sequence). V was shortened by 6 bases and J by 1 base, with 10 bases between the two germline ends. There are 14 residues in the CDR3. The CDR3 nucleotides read TGTGCCAGCAGCGGGGACGGGAGCAATCAGCCCCAGCATTTT. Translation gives CASSGDGSNQPQHF.

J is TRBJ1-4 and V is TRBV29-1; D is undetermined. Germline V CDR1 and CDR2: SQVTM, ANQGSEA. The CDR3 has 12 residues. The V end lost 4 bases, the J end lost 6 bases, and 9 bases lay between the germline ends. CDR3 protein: CSVVQGDEKLFF. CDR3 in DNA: TGCAGCGTTGTACAAGGCGATGAAAAACTGTTTTTT. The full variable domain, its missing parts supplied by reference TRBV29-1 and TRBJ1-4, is SAVISQKPSRDICQRGTSLTIQCQVDSQVTMMFWYRQQPGQSLTLIATANQGSEATYESGFVIDKFPISRPNLTFSTLTVSNMSPEDSSIYLCSVVQGDEKLFFGSGTQLSVL.

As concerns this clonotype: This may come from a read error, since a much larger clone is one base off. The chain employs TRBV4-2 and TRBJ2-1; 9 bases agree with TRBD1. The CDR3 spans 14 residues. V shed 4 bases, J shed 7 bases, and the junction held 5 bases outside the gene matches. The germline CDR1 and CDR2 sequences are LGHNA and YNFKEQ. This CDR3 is CASSPGQGANEQFF. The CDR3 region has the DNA TGTGCCAGCAGCCCGGGACAGGGTGCGAATGAGCAGTTCTTC.

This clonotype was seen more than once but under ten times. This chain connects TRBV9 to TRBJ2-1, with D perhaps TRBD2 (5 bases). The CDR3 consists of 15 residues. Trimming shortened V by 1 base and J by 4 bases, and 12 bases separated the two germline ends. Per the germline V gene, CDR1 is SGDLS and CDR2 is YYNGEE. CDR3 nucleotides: TGTGCCAGCAGCGTATTCCAGGACTCATACAATGAGCAGTTCTTC. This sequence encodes CASSVFQDSYNEQFF.

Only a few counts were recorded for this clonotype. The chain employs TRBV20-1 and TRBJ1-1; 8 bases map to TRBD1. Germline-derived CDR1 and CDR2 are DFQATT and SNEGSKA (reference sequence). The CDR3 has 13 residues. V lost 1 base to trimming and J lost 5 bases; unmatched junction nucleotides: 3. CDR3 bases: TGCAGTGCTAGAGTGGACAGGGTGACTGAAGCTTTCTTT. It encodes CSARVDRVTEAFF.

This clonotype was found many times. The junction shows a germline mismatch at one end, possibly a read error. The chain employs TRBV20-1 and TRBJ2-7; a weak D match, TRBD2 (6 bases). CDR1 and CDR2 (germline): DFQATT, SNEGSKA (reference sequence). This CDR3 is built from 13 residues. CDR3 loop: CSASDSGPFEEYF. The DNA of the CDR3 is TGCAGTGCTAGCGATAGCGGCCCCTTCGAGGAGTACTTC.

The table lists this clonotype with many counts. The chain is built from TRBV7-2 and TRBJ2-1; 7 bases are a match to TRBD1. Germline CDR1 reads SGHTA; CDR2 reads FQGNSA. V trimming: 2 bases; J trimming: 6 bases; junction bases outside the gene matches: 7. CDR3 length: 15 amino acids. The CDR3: CASSLTGQILNEQFF. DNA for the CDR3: TGTGCCAGCAGCTTAACGGGACAGATACTCAATGAGCAGTTCTTC.

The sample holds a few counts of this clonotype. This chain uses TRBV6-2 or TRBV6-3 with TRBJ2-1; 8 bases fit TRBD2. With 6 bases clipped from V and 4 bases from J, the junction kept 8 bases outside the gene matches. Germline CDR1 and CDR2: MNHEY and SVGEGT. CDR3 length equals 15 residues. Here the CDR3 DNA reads TGTGCCAGCAGGATGAGCGGGGGCGGTTACAATGAGCAGTTCTTC. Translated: CASRMSGGGYNEQFF.

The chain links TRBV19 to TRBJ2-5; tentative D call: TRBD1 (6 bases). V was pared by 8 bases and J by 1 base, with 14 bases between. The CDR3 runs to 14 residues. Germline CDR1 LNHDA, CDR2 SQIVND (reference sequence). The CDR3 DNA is TGTGCCAGTGGCACACAGGGCACCCAAGAGACCCAGTACTTC. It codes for CASGTQGTQETQYF. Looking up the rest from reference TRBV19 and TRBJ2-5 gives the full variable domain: DGGITQSPKYLFRKEGQNVTLSCEQNLNHDAMYWYRQDPGQGLRLIYYSQIVNDFQKGDIAEGYSVSREKKESFPLTVTSAQKNPTAFYLCASGTQGTQETQYFGPGTRLLVL.